This paragraph covers one T cell receptor (beta chain) sequence. Method: immunoSEQ multiplex PCR; TCRdb's copy keeps in-frame clones and lacks some. The data hold just over 30,000 clones, with 82% observed a single time. These data are taken from a study of somatic mutations in cytotoxic T cells in rheumatoid arthritis. The germline V gene has CDR1 SGHVS and CDR2 FQNEAQ. The CDR3 contains 12 residues. V lost 5 bases to trimming and J lost 5 bases, with 6 bases between them. This chain connects TRBV7-8 to TRBJ2-2; no clear D. Sequencing input: CD8+ T cells sorted from blood. The receptor was derived from an adult with rheumatoid arthritis. For the CDR3, the DNA is TGTGCCAGCAGCCATAAAACCGGGGAGCTGTTTTTT. It is translated as CASSHKTGELFF.